There are a few counts of the clone carrying this TCR beta chain. Seattle patients were enrolled while actively infected and followed longitudinally. This CDR3 contains 19 residues. Deletions cut 4 bases from V and 3 bases from J, with 25 bases between. Germline V gene sequence: CDR1 SEHNR, CDR2 FQNEAQ (reference sequence). In the authors' methods: Reference gene primer amplification yielded estimated nucleated cell counts. Profiling relied on immunoSEQ multiplex PCR, and the TCRdb table lists in-frame clones only, not all of them. The V and J calls and clone size come from that table; D and trimming were worked out from the DNA. The data contain some 390,000 clones, around nine tenths of them singletons. These data come from a study of blood T cell repertoires in COVID-19. Study background: Spain, Italy and the United States supplied samples that represented acute and convalescent COVID-19. PBMCs, B-cell-depleted T cells, or T cells provided the cDNA or gDNA that made up the material.

The sequencing input was peripheral blood. The chain couples TRBV7-9 to TRBJ1-5; D is unresolved. The source is a middle-aged woman with COVID-19, enrolled during active disease. The CDR3 reads CASSSDAGAVVIANQPQHF. The CDR3 region has the DNA TGTGCCAGCAGCTCCGATGCCGGAGCCGTTGTAATTGCCAATCAGCCCCAGCATTTT.